This T cell receptor beta chain was retrieved from a study of blood T cell repertoires in COVID-19. The CDR3 is 14 amino acids. V lost 3 bases and J 2 bases, leaving 8 bases between the germline ends. Per germline, CDR1 MNHEY and CDR2 SMNVEV (reference sequence). TCRdb's copy holds only in-frame clones and misses some; the assay was immunoSEQ multiplex PCR. The table includes over 200,000 clones, 80% to 90% detected once. Categorization into cohorts depended on clinical history that participants reported. The J gene is TRBJ1-3, the V gene TRBV27; D is ambiguous. The sample consisted of PBMCs or T cells enriched from blood (not recorded which). The TCR sequence derives from a woman aged 25 to 45 who had been exposed to COVID-19. CDR3 sequence: CASSFRGTGNTIYF. The DNA for the CDR3 is TGTGCCAGCAGTTTTCGGGGAACTGGAAACACCATATATTTT.